These 10 T cell receptor beta chains came from one sample sequenced in a study of T-cell memory formation after mild COVID-19. Via MiXCR, TCRdb re-called the 5' RACE reads, giving one row per CDR3 protein. The data show under 300,000 distinct CDR3 sequences, 8% to 10% seen once. Sequenced sample: PBMCs or a T cell subset sorted from them (not recorded which). The receptors were sampled from a man between 18 and 35 years old who had mild COVID-19 (a few samples of this study predate the infection). Cell type and time point are not known.

In this sample, this clonotype turned up many times. The CDR3 region is CASSSEGANEQFF. The CDR3 coding sequence is TGTGCCAGCAGCTCCGAAGGGGCCAATGAGCAGTTCTTC. The genes are TRBV5-6 and TRBJ2-1, with a weak D call TRBD1 (5 bases). Per germline, CDR1 SGHDT and CDR2 YYEEEE. V was trimmed by 3 bases and J by 6 bases, leaving 10 bases between them. This CDR3 has 13 residues. The full variable domain, completed using reference TRBV5-6 and TRBJ2-1, is DAGVTQSPTHLIKTRGQQVTLRCSPKSGHDTVSWYQQALGQGPQFIFQYYEEEERQRGNFPDRFSGHQFPNYSSELNVNALLLGDSALYLCASSSEGANEQFFGPGTRLTVL.

The chain has TRBV7-2 and TRBJ2-1; D is undetermined. Germline loops: CDR1 SGHTA, CDR2 FQGNSA. The V gene lost 6 bases and the J gene lost 0 bases, with 12 bases spanning the gap. The CDR3 has 15 amino acids. This CDR3 is CASSWVGSSYNEQFF. In DNA form, the CDR3 reads TGTGCCAGCAGTTGGGTTGGAAGCTCCTACAATGAGCAGTTCTTC.

This clonotype appeared a few times. J is TRBJ2-2 and V is TRBV11-1, with TRBD1 matching over 8 bases. CDR1 SGHAT and CDR2 FQDESV come from the germline V gene (reference sequence). The CDR3 covers 16 residues. With V trimmed by 5 bases and J by 6 bases, 11 bases remained unmatched. The CDR3 coding sequence is TGTGCCAGCAGCCCTAGACAGGGGTCCTTGGCCGGGGAGCTGTTTTTT. This translates into CASSPRQGSLAGELFF.

This clonotype was detected many times. The V gene is TRBV5-1, the J gene TRBJ2-5; TRBD1 agrees at 8 bases. Looked up from germline, CDR1 is SGHRS and CDR2 is YFSETQ. V shed 2 bases, J shed 4 bases, and the junction held 1 base outside the gene matches. CDR3 length equals 13 residues. The CDR3 DNA reads as TGCGCCAGCAGCTTTGGGACAGGAGAGACCCAGTACTTC. The encoded protein is CASSFGTGETQYF.

This clonotype was observed a few times. The J gene is TRBJ2-5, the V gene TRBV6-2 or TRBV6-3; D gene uncertain. CDR3 size: 12 residues. Deletions cut 1 base from V and 5 bases from J, with 5 bases between. CDR1 is MNHEY and CDR2 is SVGEGT in the germline V gene. The CDR3 sequence is CASSYYLETQYF. CDR3 nucleotides: TGTGCCAGCAGTTACTACTTGGAGACCCAGTACTTC.

This clonotype was found a few times. The CDR3 reads CASSQGRPKGGELFF. CDR3 in DNA: TGCGCCAGCAGCCAAGGCCGCCCGAAGGGCGGGGAGCTGTTTTTT. This rearrangement joins TRBV4-3 to TRBJ2-2; no reliable D call. Trimming left V 1 base short and J 7 bases short, with 13 bases between. CDR1 and CDR2 from the germline V gene are LGHNA and YSLEER. The CDR3 totals 15 residues.

The chain employs TRBV4-3 and TRBJ2-2, with D tentatively TRBD2 (6 bases). This CDR3 region has 16 residues. Looked up from germline, CDR1 is LGHNA and CDR2 is YSLEER. V lost 4 bases and J lost 0, with 12 bases in between. The CDR3 loop is CASSRAGTANTGELFF. DNA of the CDR3: TGCGCCAGCAGCCGGGCGGGGACGGCGAACACCGGGGAGCTGTTTTTT.

In this sample, this clonotype turned up a few times. The V and J genes are TRBV4-1 and TRBJ1-1; D is ambiguous. Between the trimmed V and J ends, which lost 5 bases and 8 bases, there was a span of 18 bases. CDR3 size: 14 residues. CDR1 and CDR2 (germline): MGHRA, YSYEKL. CDR3 sequence: CASSTHGGLPEAFF. The DNA of the CDR3 is TGCGCCAGCAGCACCCACGGTGGGCTCCCGGAAGCTTTCTTT.

The sample holds a few counts of this clonotype. V gene TRBV7-9 combines with J gene TRBJ1-4; D possibly corresponds to TRBD1 (5 bases). Germline CDR1 reads SEHNR; CDR2 reads FQNEAQ (reference sequence). Trimming left V 4 bases short and J 0 bases short, with 30 bases between. The length of the CDR3 is 22 residues. The CDR3 sequence: CASSYGRLRGASTNATNEKLFF. CDR3 sequence (DNA): TGTGCCAGCAGCTACGGACGTCTGCGGGGCGCCTCGACGAATGCAACTAATGAAAAACTGTTTTTT.

This clonotype has at least ten counts. The chain employs TRBV30 and TRBJ1-5; possibly TRBD1 for D (5 bases). The germline CDR1 and CDR2 sequences are GTSNPN and SVGIG (reference sequence). CDR3 length: 13 residues. V lost 0 bases and J 7 bases, leaving 10 bases between the germline ends. CDR3: CAWSVQGDQPQHF. In DNA, the CDR3 is TGTGCCTGGAGTGTACAAGGGGACCAGCCCCAGCATTTT.